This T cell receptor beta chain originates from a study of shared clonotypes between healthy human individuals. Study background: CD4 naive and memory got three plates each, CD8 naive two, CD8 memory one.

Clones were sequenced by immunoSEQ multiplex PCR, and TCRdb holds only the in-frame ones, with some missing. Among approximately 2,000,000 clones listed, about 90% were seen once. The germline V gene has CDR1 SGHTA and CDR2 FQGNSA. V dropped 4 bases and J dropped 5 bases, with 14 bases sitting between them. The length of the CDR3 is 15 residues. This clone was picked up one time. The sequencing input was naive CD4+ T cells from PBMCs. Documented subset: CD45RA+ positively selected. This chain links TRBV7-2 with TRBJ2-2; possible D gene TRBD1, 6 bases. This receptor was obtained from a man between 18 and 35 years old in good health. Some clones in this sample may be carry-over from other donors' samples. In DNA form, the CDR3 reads TGTGCCAGCAGCTCAGTCAGGGGTAGGACCGGGGAGCTGTTTTTT. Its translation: CASSSVRGRTGELFF.